This T cell receptor beta chain was identified during a study of OX40 agonist ivuxolimab in advanced cancers. Here immunoSEQ multiplex PCR was the method, and the copy in TCRdb shows in-frame clones only, minus some. The sample lists approximately 77,000 clones; less than 85% were seen once. On this clone itself: Its antigen remains unknown.

Study-wide results and caveats: Circulating CD4+ and CD8+ T cells showed clonal expansion by week 6 at 0.1 to 3.0 mg/kg.

Germline CDR1 MNHEY, CDR2 SVGAGI. Trimming at V came to 7 bases and at J to 4 bases, leaving 8 bases not matched to a gene. CDR3 length: 14 amino acids. V and J are TRBV6-5 and TRBJ1-2; 8 nucleotides align to TRBD1. The TCR sequence derives from an adult with an advanced solid tumor such as melanoma, head and neck, liver or kidney cancer. Sequencing was performed on CD4+ or CD8+ T cells sorted from blood, taken in a trial of the OX40 agonist ivuxolimab. The CDR3 sequence: CASTGQGSGYGYTF. DNA for the CDR3: TGTGCCAGCACCGGACAGGGTTCGGGCTATGGCTACACCTTC.